One and the same sample provided the 14 T cell receptor beta chains below, sequenced in a study of shared clonotypes between healthy human individuals. Sequencing used immunoSEQ multiplex PCR; TCRdb keeps in-frame clones, though not all of them. The sample yields roughly 1,500,000 clones, around 98.5% seen once. The sequenced material came from naive CD4+ T cells sorted from blood. Documented subset: CD45RA+ positively selected. Source of these receptors: a man younger than 40 in good health.

The genes are TRBV19 and TRBJ2-7; TRBD2 aligns across 9 bases. CDR1 and CDR2 from the germline V gene are LNHDA and SQIVND (reference sequence). This CDR3 is 14 amino acids long. The V gene end was trimmed by 6 bases and the J gene end by 3 bases; junction bases not matched to a gene: 6. CDR3 in amino acids: CASSGAGGFYEQYF. CDR3 DNA: TGTGCCAGTAGCGGAGCGGGAGGTTTCTACGAGCAGTACTTC. Drawing the rest from reference TRBV19 and TRBJ2-7, the complete variable domain is DGGITQSPKYLFRKEGQNVTLSCEQNLNHDAMYWYRQDPGQGLRLIYYSQIVNDFQKGDIAEGYSVSREKKESFPLTVTSAQKNPTAFYLCASSGAGGFYEQYFGPGTRLTVT.

V is TRBV7-9 and J is TRBJ2-4; 7 bases fit TRBD1. The CDR3 totals 14 residues. Germline-derived CDR1 and CDR2 are SEHNR and FQNEAQ (reference sequence). V was pared by 5 bases and J by 8 bases, with 9 bases of the junction left unmatched. CDR3 sequence (DNA): TGTGCCAGCAGCGTCAACAGGGGCAGCTACATTCAGTACTTC. Its translation: CASSVNRGSYIQYF.

V gene TRBV28 combines with J gene TRBJ2-5, with a weak D call TRBD2 (6 bases). Germline assignment: CDR1 MDHEN and CDR2 SYDVKM. The V and J ends lost 3 bases and 4 bases respectively, with 15 bases between them. This CDR3 is 15 amino acids long. The CDR3 spells CASSFGWRVGETQYF. Here the CDR3 DNA reads TGTGCCAGCAGTTTTGGTTGGAGGGTCGGAGAGACCCAGTACTTC.

Concerning this clone itself: Other DNA sequences from this sample encode an identical CDR3 as well. The CDR3 region has the DNA TGTGCCAGCAGCTCCACCAATCAGCCCCAGCATTTT. It yields the protein CASSSTNQPQHF. The chain joins TRBV7-9 to TRBJ1-5, with unresolved D. Trimming pared 4 bases from V and 3 bases from J, leaving 4 bases between. The CDR3 spans 12 residues. Germline V CDR1 and CDR2: SEHNR, FQNEAQ (reference sequence).

CDR3 region: CASSFSRSQETQYF. The CDR3 coding sequence is TGTGCCAGCAGCTTCTCCAGATCCCAAGAGACCCAGTACTTC. The chain is built from TRBV7-2 and TRBJ2-5; D gene ambiguous. V dropped 3 bases and J dropped 1 base, with 9 bases sitting between them. CDR3 size: 14 residues. Germline V CDR1 and CDR2: SGHTA, FQGNSA.

The chain joins TRBV30 to TRBJ1-1, with D tentatively TRBD1 (6 bases). V lost 2 bases, J lost 7 bases, and 17 bases lay in between. This CDR3 has 14 amino acids. The germline V gene encodes CDR1 GTSNPN and CDR2 SVGIG (reference sequence). CDR3 bases: TGTGCCTGGAGTCTCCGGGACAAAGACAGTGAAGCTTTCTTT. Residues: CAWSLRDKDSEAFF.

This rearrangement joins TRBV28 to TRBJ2-6, with D hard to call. The CDR3 has 16 residues. V gave up 3 bases and J gave up 1 base, with 10 bases separating them. Looked up from germline, CDR1 is MDHEN and CDR2 is SYDVKM. CDR3 DNA: TGTGCCAGCAGTTTTAGAGTCTTTTCTGGGGCCAACGTCCTGACTTTC. Protein product: CASSFRVFSGANVLTF.

The chain links TRBV6-5 to TRBJ2-2; D is perhaps TRBD1 or TRBD2 (5 bases each). This CDR3 comprises 15 residues. Per germline, CDR1 MNHEY and CDR2 SVGAGI. V was trimmed by 3 bases and J by 1 base, leaving 9 bases between them. CDR3 nucleotides: TGTGCCAGCAGTTATTGGGACGTGAACACCGGGGAGCTGTTTTTT. Translation: CASSYWDVNTGELFF.

The chain recombines TRBV18 with TRBJ1-1; tentatively, D is TRBD1 (6 bases). CDR3 length equals 14 residues. The ends were cut back, 3 bases at V and 9 bases at J, with 17 bases in the middle. Germline V lookup: CDR1 KGHSH, CDR2 LQKENI. The CDR3 protein is CASSPGGTSLKAFF. The CDR3 DNA is TGTGCCAGCTCACCCGGAGGGACATCACTGAAAGCTTTCTTT.

The rearrangement joins TRBV4-3 to TRBJ2-1; 16 nucleotides line up with TRBD2. Germline loops: CDR1 LGHNA, CDR2 YSLEER. V gave up 0 bases and J gave up 3 bases; unmatched junction bases: 11. CDR3 size: 21 residues. The CDR3 region is CASSQDAGTSGRADRYNEQFF. CDR3 nucleotide sequence: TGCGCCAGCAGCCAAGATGCCGGGACTAGCGGGAGGGCCGATCGCTACAATGAGCAGTTCTTC.

In regard to this clone: Other DNA sequences from this sample encode an identical CDR3 as well. The chain uses TRBV9 and TRBJ2-2; D ambiguous. The ends were cut back, 3 bases at V and 7 bases at J, with 7 bases in the middle. The CDR3 runs 12 residues. Germline V CDR1 and CDR2: SGDLS, YYNGEE. The CDR3 sequence: CASSASGGELFF. The CDR3 nucleotides are TGTGCCAGCAGCGCGTCAGGCGGGGAGCTGTTTTTT.

This chain joins TRBV7-2 and TRBJ2-2; 11 positions agree with TRBD2. The CDR3 contains 16 residues. The junction had 2 bases not matched to a gene; V was cut back by 0 bases and J by 5 bases. Germline lookup yields CDR1 SGHTA and CDR2 FQGNSA. CDR3 sequence: CASSLAPSGGTGELFF. In DNA, the CDR3 is TGTGCCAGCAGCTTAGCGCCTAGCGGGGGGACCGGGGAGCTGTTTTTT.

The V and J genes are TRBV18 and TRBJ1-5, with D uncertain. Germline-derived CDR1 and CDR2 are KGHSH and LQKENI. V was trimmed by 5 bases and J by 6 bases, leaving 11 bases between them. The length of the CDR3 is 13 residues. The CDR3 DNA reads as TGTGCCAGCTCAGTGGGCGAAGGTCAGCCCCAGCATTTT. Amino acid sequence: CASSVGEGQPQHF.

The chain combines TRBV6-5 with TRBJ2-7; 8 bases agree with TRBD1. V shed 0 bases, J shed 5 bases, and the junction held 9 bases outside the gene matches. In germline, CDR1 is MNHEY, CDR2 SVGAGI. CDR3 length: 16 residues. CDR3: CASSYSSDRGVDEQYF. Here the CDR3 DNA reads TGTGCCAGCAGTTACTCGAGTGACAGGGGAGTTGACGAGCAGTACTTC.